Here is one T cell receptor beta chain with its context. As yet, its antigen is unknown. Then a second PCR, running about 6 to 11 cycles, was carried out with a sample-barcoded 5' primer and a J-beta primer mix. TCRdb analysed the 5' RACE reads with MiXCR anew, one entry per CDR3 protein. The sample records 2 million or so distinct CDR3 sequences, about 49% being singletons. Germline CDR1 reads SGHTA; CDR2 reads FQGNSA. The CDR3 spans 13 residues. These data come from a study of blood T cells in healthy people across ages. Each donor's blood draw was roughly 9.5 milliliters of peripheral blood. Study observations and caveats: Expanded clonotype changes were possibly confounded by unknown donor CMV status.

The chain recombines TRBV7-2 with TRBJ2-4; D ambiguous. The J call may be faulty, since TRBJ2-7 better matches the DNA end. The receptor comes from a woman aged 40 to 55 in good health. The sample consisted of blood. CDR3 bases: TGTGCCAGCAGCGTAAGCCGGTCGTACGAGCAGTACTTC. It encodes CASSVSRSYEQYF.